This TCR beta chain was recorded in a study of blood T cell repertoires in COVID-19 (dated by TCRdb to about 2020). Study-level background: Collaborator samples came from the United States, Italy and Spain and covered acute and convalescent phases of COVID-19. The dataset comprised deeply sampled blood TCRbeta repertoires from subjects exposed to, actively infected with, or recovered from COVID-19. A freely available public database, intended as a resource for researchers studying the immune response to SARS-CoV-2, is where the repertoires were released. HLA class I and class II types, where available, came from metadata supplied by the sample provider rather than from assay-based typing. Nearly every sample came with metadata listing a de-identified subject ID, COVID-19 status, age in years and sex. The material from the prospective study consisted of cDNA or gDNA derived from T cells, B-cell-depleted T cells, or PBMCs. The samples were drawn from the first 160 participants of the ongoing ImmuneRACE study and from 950 to 1,500 subjects provided by 6 global collaborators.

As to this clone: It lacks a known antigen. Base qualities are not provided; no much larger clone lies one nucleotide away.

Whole blood was collected in K2EDTA tubes by collaborating institutions according to the institutions' own protocols. For TCRbeta analysis, collaborator samples were shipped as frozen whole blood, as isolated PBMCs, or as DNA extracted from either sample type. The immunoSEQ Assay, a bias-controlled multiplex PCR, was used to amplify TCRbeta CDR3 regions from genomic DNA. The paper's processing steps were these. Nucleated cell counts per sample were estimated from amplification of reference gene primers within the assay. To quantify the absolute abundance of each unique TCRbeta CDR3 rearrangement, sequence reads were collapsed and filtered. For each sample, productive Simpson clonality was calculated as the square root of Simpson's diversity index across productive rearrangements. TCRdb mirrors the immuneACCESS table, restricted to in-frame sequences. Some clones are absent from its copies; in checked studies, under half trace to an unresolved V gene, and the reason for the others is unknown. From that table come the V and J calls and clone size; the DNA was used to work out D and trimming. Recorded for this sample are over 110,000 clones; about 87% of them occurred a single time. 25% to 30% of the sample comes from the top ten.

From its cysteine to its phenylalanine, the CDR3 spans 12 amino acids. CDR3 DNA is the only sequence kept; it has 36 bases, read in frame from the first base. From V the trimming removes 5 bases and from J it removes 8 bases, while the gene matches leave 5 bases of the junction unaccounted for. For CDR1 and CDR2, the germline V gene (reference sequence) lists SEHNR and FQNEAQ. Study-wide findings and limitations: How much clinical and demographic metadata was included differed by source and by participant, and the metadata was provided uncurated.

The specimen sequenced was peripheral blood. The V and J genes are TRBV7-9 and TRBJ1-2; TRBD1 matches 7 bases in the middle. This TCR was sampled from a human donor in a cohort sampled during active COVID-19. Read as DNA, the sequence is TGTGCCAGCAGCGGGACAGCAGGAGGCTACACCTTC. It specifies CASSGTAGGYTF.